The 8 T cell receptor beta chains below all came from one sample that was sequenced in a study of blood T cell repertoires in COVID-19. Assay: immunoSEQ multiplex PCR; the TCRdb copy retains only in-frame clones and omits some. The table includes 200,000 to 250,000 clones, 82% detected once. Material for sequencing was PBMCs or T cells enriched from blood (not recorded which). The source of these receptors is a woman aged 55-69 years who had recovered from COVID-19.

The CDR3 DNA is TGTGCCACCAGCAGAGATTTCGGGGTTTTTGAGCCCCAGCATTTT. As protein: CATSRDFGVFEPQHF. J is TRBJ1-5 and V is TRBV15; no reliable D call. The CDR3 spans 15 residues. In germline, CDR1 is LNHNV, CDR2 YYDKDF (reference sequence). Trimming pared 0 bases from V and 8 bases from J, leaving 14 bases between.

To note about this clone: In the same sample, other DNA sequences code for this CDR3. The rearrangement joins TRBV5-4 to TRBJ2-7, with 7 bases matching TRBD1. This CDR3 has 14 amino acids. The J segment lost 0 bases and the V segment lost 4 bases, leaving 4 bases of the junction unmatched. Germline lookup yields CDR1 SGHNT and CDR2 YYREEE (reference sequence). CDR3 nucleotide sequence: TGTGCCAGCAGCCGGGACAGCAACTCCTACGAGCAGTACTTC. It encodes CASSRDSNSYEQYF.

The V gene is TRBV14, the J gene TRBJ1-1; D call uncertain. This CDR3 spans 14 amino acids. Germline V gene sequence: CDR1 SGHDN, CDR2 FVKESK. Trimming removed 1 base from V and 4 bases from J, with 10 bases in between. CDR3 loop: CASSQVEGATEAFF. CDR3 sequence (DNA): TGTGCCAGCAGCCAAGTCGAGGGAGCCACTGAAGCTTTCTTT.

This sequence joins TRBV7-2 and TRBJ1-2; D is perhaps TRBD1 (5 bases). V lost 3 bases and J 4 bases, leaving 15 bases between the germline ends. CDR1 SGHTA and CDR2 FQGNSA come from the germline V gene. CDR3 length: 15 residues. The CDR3 nucleotides are TGTGCCAGCAGCTTTGGCGGGACTCAGATCTATGGCTACACCTTC. Its translation: CASSFGGTQIYGYTF. The variable domain in full, with the rest retrieved from reference TRBV7-2 and TRBJ1-2, is GAGVSQSPSNKVTEKGKDVELRCDPISGHTALYWYRQSLGQGLEFLIYFQGNSAPDKSGLPSDRFSAERTGGSVSTLTIQRTQQEDSAVYLCASSFGGTQIYGYTFGSGTRLTVV.

V gene TRBV7-9 combines with J gene TRBJ2-7; 10 positions agree with TRBD2. Germline-derived CDR1 and CDR2 are SEHNR and FQNEAQ (reference sequence). V was pared by 4 bases and J by 0 bases, with 3 bases of the junction left unmatched. This CDR3 contains 15 residues. CDR3 sequence (DNA): TGTGCCAGCAGCTACATAGCGGGGGGCTCCTACGAGCAGTACTTC. It encodes CASSYIAGGSYEQYF.

The chain combines TRBV11-3 with TRBJ1-5; 8 bases map to TRBD1. Germline V gene lookup returns CDR1 SGHNT and CDR2 YENEEA. The CDR3 has 15 residues. J was trimmed by 7 bases and V by 6 bases; bases with no gene match: 11. The CDR3 region is CASSYRQGAIQPQHF. CDR3 in DNA: TGTGCCAGCAGTTACCGGCAGGGGGCGATACAGCCCCAGCATTTT.

The V and J genes are TRBV6-5 and TRBJ1-2; D might be TRBD1 (5 bases). Germline assignment: CDR1 MNHEY and CDR2 SVGAGI. V lost 0 bases to trimming and J lost 6 bases, with 11 bases between them. CDR3 size: 14 residues. CDR3 amino acids: CASSYSAGRHGYTF. In DNA form, the CDR3 reads TGTGCCAGCAGTTACTCTGCAGGGAGGCATGGCTACACCTTC.

The J gene is TRBJ2-7, the V gene TRBV7-9; 11 positions agree with TRBD2. The length of the CDR3 is 15 residues. The germline V gene encodes CDR1 SEHNR and CDR2 FQNEAQ (reference sequence). Trimming removed 5 bases from V and 1 base from J; junction bases left unmatched: 4. The CDR3 DNA follows: TGTGCCAGCAGCCCTAGCGGGGGGTCGTCCTACGAGCAGTACTTC. This sequence encodes CASSPSGGSSYEQYF.